The 30 T cell receptor beta chains given below trace back to one sample, sequenced in a study of blood T cell repertoires in COVID-19. This table comes from immunoSEQ multiplex PCR, and its TCRdb copy is limited to in-frame clones, with some not included. The sample shows under 85,000 clones, approximately 84% of them seen only once. The sequenced sample was peripheral blood. These receptors all come from a man aged 50 or older with COVID-19, enrolled during active disease.

The gene calls are TRBV18 and TRBJ2-3; D not resolved. The germline CDR1 and CDR2 sequences are KGHSH and LQKENI. The CDR3 has 14 amino acids. Trimming shortened V by 4 bases and J by 5 bases, and 13 bases separated the two germline ends. The chain's CDR3 is CASSLSGSGDTQYF. DNA of the CDR3: TGTGCCAGCTCACTCTCCGGTTCGGGAGATACGCAGTATTTT. Full variable domain (outside the CDR3, taken from reference TRBV18 and TRBJ2-3): NAGVMQNPRHLVRRRGQEARLRCSPMKGHSHVYWYRQLPEEGLKFMVYLQKENIIDESGMPKERFSAEFPKEGPSILRIQQVVRGDSAAYFCASSLSGSGDTQYFGPGTRLTVL.

In this sample, this clone turned up a few times. The chain combines TRBV5-1 with TRBJ2-2; D remains unclear. The CDR3 runs to 16 residues. V was cut by 1 base and J by 0 bases, with 10 bases left in between. CDR1 is SGHRS, CDR2 YFSETQ, per germline. The CDR3 DNA reads TGCGCCAGCAGCTTGTTTCCAGATTCGAACACCGGGGAGCTGTTTTTT. It codes for CASSLFPDSNTGELFF.

The V gene is TRBV10-3, the J gene TRBJ1-4; D gene unclear. The germline gives CDR1 ENHRY, CDR2 SYGVKD. The CDR3 covers 13 residues. V was clipped by 6 bases and J by 5 bases, with 10 bases between them. The CDR3, as DNA: TGTGCCATCAGCCCGGTCCCAAATGAAAAACTGTTTTTT. As protein: CAISPVPNEKLFF.

The rearrangement uses TRBV7-9 and TRBJ2-5; tentatively, D is TRBD2 (6 bases). Trimming removed 4 bases at V and 1 base at J, with 16 bases between. The CDR3 contains 16 residues. Germline V lookup: CDR1 SEHNR, CDR2 FQNEAQ (reference sequence). The CDR3 loop reads CASSSPPRGLQETQYF. Here the CDR3 DNA reads TGTGCCAGCAGCTCTCCTCCTCGGGGACTCCAAGAGACCCAGTACTTC.

The V call is TRBV4-2, the J call TRBJ2-3; 9 bases fit TRBD2. V trimming: 1 base; J trimming: 2 bases; junction bases outside the gene matches: 7. Germline V gives CDR1 LGHNA, CDR2 YNFKEQ. The CDR3 covers 17 residues. Written as DNA, the CDR3 is TGTGCCAGCAGCCAAGGTAGTGCGGGGGGGCCCACAGATACGCAGTATTTT. This translates into CASSQGSAGGPTDTQYF.

The V gene is TRBV14, the J gene TRBJ2-7, with unresolved D. Germline V gene lookup returns CDR1 SGHDN and CDR2 FVKESK. The CDR3 spans 13 residues. With 4 bases removed from V and 1 base from J, the gap between germline ends came to 8 bases. CDR3: CASSLRVSYEQYF. In nucleotides, the CDR3 is TGTGCCAGCAGCCTTAGAGTATCCTACGAGCAGTACTTC.

This chain links TRBV7-2 with TRBJ2-3; 12 bases align to TRBD2. The V segment lost 1 base and the J segment 2 bases; nucleotides outside the gene matches: 4. The CDR3 is 17 amino acids. Germline V gene lookup returns CDR1 SGHTA and CDR2 FQGNSA. The CDR3 here is CASSLVLAGGSTDTQYF. The CDR3 nucleotides read TGTGCCAGCAGCTTAGTACTAGCGGGGGGCTCCACAGATACGCAGTATTTT.

CDR3 DNA sequence: TGTGCCAGCAGTTACTCGGGCAACATCAAAAACATTCAGTACTTC. It encodes CASSYSGNIKNIQYF. This sequence joins TRBV6-2 or TRBV6-3 and TRBJ2-4; D not resolved. This CDR3 has 15 residues. Trimming pared 0 bases from V and 3 bases from J, leaving 9 bases between. Germline V gene sequence: CDR1 MNHEY, CDR2 SVGEGT.

The chain employs TRBV27 and TRBJ1-4; 9 nucleotides line up with TRBD1. V lost 6 bases to trimming and J lost 15 bases; unmatched junction nucleotides: 14. The CDR3 loop spans 14 amino acids. CDR1 and CDR2 from the germline V gene are MNHEY and SMNVEV (reference sequence). The CDR3 loop reads CASRGQGSPPDMFF. CDR3 nucleotides: TGTGCCAGCAGAGGACAGGGGTCCCCCCCAGATATGTTTTTT.

This chain connects TRBV15 to TRBJ2-2, with 12 bases identical to TRBD1. CDR1 and CDR2 from the germline V gene are LNHNV and YYDKDF (reference sequence). The CDR3 covers 15 residues. V gave up 7 bases and J gave up 6 bases; unmatched junction bases: 6. Here the CDR3 DNA reads TGTGCCACCACCGGGACAGGGGGCGCCCCCGGGGAGCTGTTTTTT. Translation: CATTGTGGAPGELFF.

This clone was seen a few times. The V gene is TRBV24-1, the J gene TRBJ1-5, with 8 bases matching TRBD1. CDR1 and CDR2 (germline): KGHDR, SFDVKD. CDR3 length: 15 residues. Trimming removed 3 bases from V and 11 bases from J; junction bases left unmatched: 11. The CDR3 region has the DNA TGTGCCACCAGTGATCCGGGGGACAGGAGGTTGTCCCAGCATTTT. This encodes CATSDPGDRRLSQHF.

In nucleotides, the CDR3 is TGTGCCACCAGCAAGGACTTACAGCCCCAGCATTTT. Protein sequence: CATSKDLQPQHF. The chain carries TRBV15 and TRBJ1-5; D gene uncertain. V was clipped by 4 bases and J by 7 bases, with 8 bases between them. CDR1 is LNHNV and CDR2 is YYDKDF in the germline V gene (reference sequence). This CDR3 has 12 residues.

This sequence joins TRBV3-1 (or the pseudogene TRBV3-2) and TRBJ1-2; D is unresolved. The V end lost 6 bases, the J end lost 2 bases, and 13 bases lay between the germline ends. Per germline, CDR1 LGHDT and CDR2 YNNKEL (reference sequence). The CDR3 loop spans 14 amino acids. The CDR3 DNA sequence: TGTGCCAGCAGGGGAGGCCCTGGAAACTATGGCTACACCTTC. Its translation is CASRGGPGNYGYTF.

This chain joins TRBV12-3 or TRBV12-4 and TRBJ2-7; 7 bases are a match to TRBD1. V was pared by 5 bases and J by 3 bases, with 4 bases of the junction left unmatched. The CDR3 length is 13 residues. CDR3 residues: CASSPGQNYEQYF. The CDR3 DNA sequence: TGTGCCAGCAGTCCGGGACAGAACTACGAGCAGTACTTC.

This chain joins TRBV7-2 and TRBJ2-3; no clear D gene. The CDR3 contains 15 residues. CDR1 and CDR2 (germline): SGHTA, FQGNSA. Trimming pared 5 bases from V and 0 bases from J, leaving 12 bases between. In nucleotides, the CDR3 is TGTGCCAGCAGCCGCAGCGATCTAAGCACAGATACGCAGTATTTT. Translated: CASSRSDLSTDTQYF. The full variable domain, its missing parts supplied by reference TRBV7-2 and TRBJ2-3, is GAGVSQSPSNKVTEKGKDVELRCDPISGHTALYWYRQSLGQGLEFLIYFQGNSAPDKSGLPSDRFSAERTGGSVSTLTIQRTQQEDSAVYLCASSRSDLSTDTQYFGPGTRLTVL.

The chain couples TRBV2 to TRBJ2-1; TRBD1 matches at 7 bases. From germline, CDR1 is SNHLY and CDR2 FYNNEI. The V gene end was trimmed by 4 bases and the J gene end by 2 bases; junction bases not matched to a gene: 8. The length of the CDR3 is 16 residues. CDR3 loop: CASSGILGQPYNEQFF. The CDR3, as DNA: TGTGCCAGCAGTGGAATTTTGGGACAGCCCTACAATGAGCAGTTCTTC.

This chain connects TRBV7-9 to TRBJ1-1; D remains ambiguous. This CDR3 region has 13 residues. CDR1 SEHNR and CDR2 FQNEAQ come from the germline V gene (reference sequence). Trimming removed 2 bases from V and 6 bases from J, with 10 bases in between. As DNA, the CDR3 is TGTGCCAGCAGCTTACTGTGGCAGGCTGAAGCTTTCTTT. Encoded protein: CASSLLWQAEAFF.

This sequence joins TRBV6-2 or TRBV6-3 and TRBJ2-7; D is uncertain. The CDR3 runs to 11 residues. Trimming removed 2 bases from V and 6 bases from J, with 5 bases in between. CDR1 and CDR2 (germline): MNHEY, SVGEGT. The CDR3 spells CASSYTTEQYF. The DNA of the CDR3 is TGTGCCAGCAGTTACACAACCGAGCAGTACTTC.

The CDR3 coding sequence is TGCGCCAGCAGCCAAGATAAGGGCGGGTCCCCGGATACGCAGTATTTT. Translated: CASSQDKGGSPDTQYF. This sequence joins TRBV4-3 and TRBJ2-3; TRBD2 is a possible D gene (5 bases). Between the trimmed V and J ends, which lost 0 bases and 6 bases, there was a span of 16 bases. The CDR3 consists of 16 residues. CDR1 and CDR2 from the germline V gene are LGHNA and YSLEER.

The chain joins TRBV7-6 to TRBJ1-2; 8 bases are a match to TRBD1. The V segment lost 4 bases and the J segment 5 bases; nucleotides outside the gene matches: 9. This CDR3 spans 15 amino acids. The germline V gene has CDR1 SGHVS and CDR2 FNYEAQ. The CDR3 loop reads CASSSTDRGGYGYTF. The CDR3 region has the DNA TGTGCCAGCAGCTCCACCGACAGGGGAGGTTATGGCTACACCTTC.

This sequence joins TRBV11-3 and TRBJ2-7, with a weak D call TRBD2 (5 bases). Trimming left V 1 base short and J 5 bases short, with 15 bases between. The CDR3 sequence is 15 residues long. Germline V gene lookup returns CDR1 SGHNT and CDR2 YENEEA. Here the CDR3 reads CASSLGTGNLDEQYF. The CDR3, as DNA: TGTGCCAGCAGCTTAGGGACCGGGAACCTGGACGAGCAGTACTTC.

This clone was picked up a small number of times. The chain combines TRBV7-8 with TRBJ1-2; D is perhaps TRBD1 (6 bases). CDR1 and CDR2 from the germline V gene are SGHVS and FQNEAQ. There are 14 residues in the CDR3. V shed 1 base and J shed 6 bases, with 12 bases lying between them. CDR3 in DNA: TGTGCCAGCAGCTTAGTTGCGGGGGCCGATGGCTACACCTTC. It yields the protein CASSLVAGADGYTF.

This sequence joins TRBV12-3 or TRBV12-4 and TRBJ2-7, with TRBD1 as a possible D gene (6 bases). Trimming stripped 4 bases from V and 2 bases from J, with 9 bases between. This CDR3 has 13 amino acids. CDR3 DNA: TGTGCCAGCAGTTATGGACAGCCCTACGAGCAGTACTTC. It is translated as CASSYGQPYEQYF.

This clone was counted a few times. This chain connects TRBV12-3 or TRBV12-4 to TRBJ2-2, with 7 nucleotides matching TRBD2. This CDR3 is built from 13 residues. V trimming: 11 bases; J trimming: 0 bases; junction bases outside the gene matches: 3. CDR3 protein: CAAGDANTGELFF. DNA for the CDR3: TGTGCCGCGGGGGACGCGAACACCGGGGAGCTGTTTTTT.

The V and J genes are TRBV2 and TRBJ2-7; D may be TRBD1 (6 bases). The germline gives CDR1 SNHLY, CDR2 FYNNEI. V was trimmed by 7 bases and J by 3 bases, leaving 10 bases between them. The CDR3 totals 12 residues. The CDR3 protein is CASNLDSYEQYF. Here the CDR3 DNA reads TGTGCCAGCAACTTGGACAGCTACGAGCAGTACTTC.

The gene calls are TRBV7-9 and TRBJ1-1; D is ambiguous. The V gene's germline CDR1 is SEHNR and CDR2 FQNEAQ (reference sequence). With 0 bases removed from V and 5 bases from J, the gap between germline ends came to 7 bases. CDR3 length: 13 amino acids. CDR3 sequence (DNA): TGTGCCAGCAGCTTAGCTCCGGGAACTGAAGCTTTCTTT. Amino acids: CASSLAPGTEAFF.

V usage is TRBV10-3 and J usage is TRBJ1-6, with D perhaps TRBD1 (5 bases). This CDR3 has 16 amino acids. In germline, CDR1 is ENHRY, CDR2 SYGVKD. The ends were cut back, 0 bases at V and 8 bases at J, with 14 bases in the middle. The CDR3 DNA sequence: TGTGCCATCAGTGAGTCGCCAGGGAGGATCGATTCACCCCTCCACTTT. Translating it yields CAISESPGRIDSPLHF.

This clone was observed a few times. The chain recombines TRBV11-2 with TRBJ2-2; 8 positions agree with TRBD2. The CDR3 spans 17 residues. From germline, CDR1 is SGHAT and CDR2 FQNNGV. V lost 5 bases to trimming and J lost 3 bases; unmatched junction nucleotides: 11. This chain's CDR3 is CASSHTSGVSDTGELFF. CDR3 bases: TGTGCCAGCAGCCACACTAGCGGTGTCTCGGACACCGGGGAGCTGTTTTTT. The whole variable domain, filled in from reference TRBV11-2 and TRBJ2-2, reads EAGVAQSPRYKIIEKRQSVAFWCNPISGHATLYWYQQILGQGPKLLIQFQNNGVVDDSQLPKDRFSAERLKGVDSTLKIQPAKLEDSAVYLCASSHTSGVSDTGELFFGEGSRLTVL.

The sample holds one count of this clone. The J gene is TRBJ1-5, the V gene TRBV4-1; the D gene is possibly TRBD1 (5 bases). Germline loops: CDR1 MGHRA, CDR2 YSYEKL. The CDR3 is made up of 15 amino acids. V was shortened by 1 base and J by 9 bases, with 16 bases between the two germline ends. The CDR3 DNA is TGCGCCAGCAGCCAAGGTCCAGGGTCATCATCGCCCCAGCATTTT. This gives the protein CASSQGPGSSSPQHF.

The gene calls are TRBV18 and TRBJ2-5; D not resolved. Trimming took 3 bases from V and 5 from J, leaving 10 bases between them. CDR1 and CDR2 from the germline V gene are KGHSH and LQKENI. The CDR3 runs 13 residues. In nucleotides, the CDR3 is TGTGCCAGCTCACCGCTGACGAGGGAGACCCAGTACTTC. Translation gives CASSPLTRETQYF.